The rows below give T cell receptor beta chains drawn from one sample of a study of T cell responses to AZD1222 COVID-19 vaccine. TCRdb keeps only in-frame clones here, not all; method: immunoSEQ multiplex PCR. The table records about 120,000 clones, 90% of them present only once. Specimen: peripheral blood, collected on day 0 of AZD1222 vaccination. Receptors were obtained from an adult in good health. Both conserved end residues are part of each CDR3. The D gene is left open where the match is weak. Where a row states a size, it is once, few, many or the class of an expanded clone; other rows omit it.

CDR3aa: CATSDPANFTDTQYF
CDR3nt: TGTGCCACCAGTGATCCCGCCAACTTCACAGATACGCAGTATTTT
d_gene: NA
j_gene: TRBJ2-3
v_gene: TRBV24-1
abundance: NA

CDR3aa: CASSSRTGYEQYF
CDR3nt: TGTGCCAGCTCCTCCCGGACAGGCTACGAGCAGTACTTC
d_gene: TRBD1
j_gene: TRBJ2-7
v_gene: TRBV27
abundance: NA

CDR3aa: CASSWVQWGVQPQHF
CDR3nt: TGTGCCAGCAGTTGGGTTCAATGGGGAGTCCAGCCCCAGCATTTT
d_gene: NA
j_gene: TRBJ1-5
v_gene: TRBV28
abundance: NA

CDR3aa: CASSEGGTGELFF
CDR3nt: TGTGCCAGCAGTGAAGGTGGGACCGGGGAGCTGTTTTTT
d_gene: NA
j_gene: TRBJ2-2
v_gene: TRBV2
abundance: NA

CDR3aa: CASSGEARETQYF
CDR3nt: TGCGCCAGCAGCGGGGAGGCCCGAGAGACCCAGTACTTC
d_gene: NA
j_gene: TRBJ2-5
v_gene: TRBV5-1
abundance: few

CDR3aa: CASLQQGAVEAFF
CDR3nt: TGTGCCAGCCTTCAACAGGGGGCTGTTGAAGCTTTCTTT
d_gene: TRBD1
j_gene: TRBJ1-1
v_gene: TRBV2
abundance: NA

CDR3aa: CASSAGIFSDEQYF
CDR3nt: TGCGCCAGCAGCGCGGGTATCTTTTCCGACGAGCAGTACTTC
d_gene: NA
j_gene: TRBJ2-7
v_gene: TRBV5-1
abundance: NA

CDR3aa: CASRGYTEAFF
CDR3nt: TGTGCCAGCAGGGGGTACACTGAAGCTTTCTTT
d_gene: NA
j_gene: TRBJ1-1
v_gene: TRBV6-6
abundance: NA

CDR3aa: CASSLGSGGELFF
CDR3nt: TGTGCCAGCAGCTTAGGTTCGGGCGGGGAGCTGTTTTTT
d_gene: NA
j_gene: TRBJ2-2
v_gene: TRBV11-2
abundance: NA

CDR3aa: CASSFGPSTDTQYF
CDR3nt: TGTGCCAGTAGTTTTGGGCCAAGCACAGATACGCAGTATTTT
d_gene: NA
j_gene: TRBJ2-3
v_gene: TRBV19
abundance: once

CDR3aa: CASSVAGDRSDTQYF
CDR3nt: TGCGCCAGCAGCGTAGCGGGAGACCGTTCAGATACGCAGTATTTT
d_gene: TRBD2
j_gene: TRBJ2-3
v_gene: TRBV5-1
abundance: NA

CDR3aa: CATVDRGRSAVGSQPQHF
CDR3nt: TGTGCCACCGTGGACAGGGGGAGGTCGGCGGTCGGTTCCCAGCCCCAGCATTTT
d_gene: TRBD1
j_gene: TRBJ1-5
v_gene: TRBV28
abundance: NA

CDR3aa: CASSLVHQNTGELFF
CDR3nt: TGTGCCAGCAGCTTGGTGCACCAGAACACCGGGGAGCTGTTTTTT
d_gene: NA
j_gene: TRBJ2-2
v_gene: TRBV5-6
abundance: NA

CDR3aa: CASSLKGDSNTEAFF
CDR3nt: TGTGCCAGCAGCTTAAAGGGGGATTCGAACACTGAAGCTTTCTTT
d_gene: NA
j_gene: TRBJ1-1
v_gene: TRBV7-2
abundance: NA

CDR3aa: CASMGTAYNEQFF
CDR3nt: TGTGCCAGCATGGGGACTGCCTACAATGAGCAGTTCTTC
d_gene: NA
j_gene: TRBJ2-1
v_gene: TRBV3-1/TRBV3-2
abundance: NA